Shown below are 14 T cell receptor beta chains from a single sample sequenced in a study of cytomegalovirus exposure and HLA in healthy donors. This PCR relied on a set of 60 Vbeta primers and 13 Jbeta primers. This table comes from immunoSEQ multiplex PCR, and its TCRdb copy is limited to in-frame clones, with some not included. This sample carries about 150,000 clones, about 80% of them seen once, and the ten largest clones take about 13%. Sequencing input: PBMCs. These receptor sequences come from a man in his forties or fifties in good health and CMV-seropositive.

The CDR3 DNA follows: TGCGCCAGCAGCCTCGAGGGGGCCCCAAAGACCCAGTACTTC. Translating it yields CASSLEGAPKTQYF. This chain links TRBV5-1 with TRBJ2-5; TRBD1 aligns across 7 bases. Germline CDR1 reads SGHRS; CDR2 reads YFSETQ. Trimming took 4 bases from V and 6 from J; bases not matched to a gene: 9. The CDR3 has 14 residues.

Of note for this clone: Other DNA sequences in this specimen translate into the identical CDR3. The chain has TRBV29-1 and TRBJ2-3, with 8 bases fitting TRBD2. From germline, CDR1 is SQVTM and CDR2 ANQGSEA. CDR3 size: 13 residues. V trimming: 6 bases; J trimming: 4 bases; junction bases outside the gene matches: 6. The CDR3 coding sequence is TGCAGCGTCCCCCCCGGGGGGGCAGATACGCAGTATTTT. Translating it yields CSVPPGGADTQYF.

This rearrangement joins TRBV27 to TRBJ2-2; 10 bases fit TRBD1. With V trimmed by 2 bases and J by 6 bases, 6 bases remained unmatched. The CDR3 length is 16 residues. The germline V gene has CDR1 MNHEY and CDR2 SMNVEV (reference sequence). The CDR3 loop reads CASSLGRQGASGELFF. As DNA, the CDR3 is TGTGCCAGCAGTTTAGGTAGACAGGGGGCGTCCGGGGAGCTGTTTTTT.

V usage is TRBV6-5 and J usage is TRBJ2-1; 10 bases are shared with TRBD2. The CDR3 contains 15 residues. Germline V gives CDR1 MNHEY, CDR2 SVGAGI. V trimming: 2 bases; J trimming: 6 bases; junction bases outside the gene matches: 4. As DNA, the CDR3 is TGTGCCAGCAGTTACGGGCTAGCGGGAGCCAATGAGCAGTTCTTC. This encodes CASSYGLAGANEQFF.

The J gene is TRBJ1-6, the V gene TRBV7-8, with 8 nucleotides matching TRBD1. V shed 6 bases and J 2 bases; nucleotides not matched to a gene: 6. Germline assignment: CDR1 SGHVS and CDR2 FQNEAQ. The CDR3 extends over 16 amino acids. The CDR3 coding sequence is TGTGCCAGCAGTCCCGGACAGGGACCCTATAATTCACCCCTCCACTTT. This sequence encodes CASSPGQGPYNSPLHF. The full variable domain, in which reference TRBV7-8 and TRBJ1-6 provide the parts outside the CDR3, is GAGVSQSPRYKVAKRGQDVALRCDPISGHVSLFWYQQALGQGPEFLTYFQNEAQLDKSGLPSDRFFAERPEGSVSTLKIQRTQQEDSAVYLCASSPGQGPYNSPLHFGNGTRLTVT.

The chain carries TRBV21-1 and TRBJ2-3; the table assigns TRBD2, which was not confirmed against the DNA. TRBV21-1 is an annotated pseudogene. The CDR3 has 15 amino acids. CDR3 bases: TGTGCCAGCAGCCCCCCCCGCGACTTCACAGATACGCAGTATTTT. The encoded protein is CASSPPRDFTDTQYF.

CDR3 sequence reads: CASSLGLAPGELFF. The CDR3 bases are TGTGCCAGCAGCTTAGGGCTAGCTCCCGGGGAGCTGTTTTTT. The V call is TRBV7-2, the J call TRBJ2-2; D is perhaps TRBD2 (5 bases). This CDR3 contains 14 residues. From germline, CDR1 is SGHTA and CDR2 FQGNSA. Deletions cut 1 base from V and 6 bases from J, with 9 bases between.

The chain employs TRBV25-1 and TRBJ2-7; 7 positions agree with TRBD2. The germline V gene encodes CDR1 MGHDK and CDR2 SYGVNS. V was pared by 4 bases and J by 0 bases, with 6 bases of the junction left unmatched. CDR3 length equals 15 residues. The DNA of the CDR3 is TGTGCCAGCAGTGCCCCCGGCGGGAGCTCCTACGAGCAGTACTTC. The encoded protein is CASSAPGGSSYEQYF.

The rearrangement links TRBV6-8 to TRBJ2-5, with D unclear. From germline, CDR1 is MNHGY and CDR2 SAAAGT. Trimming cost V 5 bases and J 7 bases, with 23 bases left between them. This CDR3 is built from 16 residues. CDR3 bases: TGTGCCAGCAGTCCCCCGAAGACTGGTCCCAAGAGGACCCAGTACTTC. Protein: CASSPPKTGPKRTQYF.

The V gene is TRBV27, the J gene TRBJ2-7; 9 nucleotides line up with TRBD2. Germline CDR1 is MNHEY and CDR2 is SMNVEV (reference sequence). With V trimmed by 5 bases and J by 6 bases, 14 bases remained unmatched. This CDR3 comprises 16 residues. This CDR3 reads CASSLRGAGGPAEQYF. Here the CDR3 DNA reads TGTGCCAGCAGTCTCCGGGGGGCGGGAGGGCCGGCCGAGCAGTACTTC.

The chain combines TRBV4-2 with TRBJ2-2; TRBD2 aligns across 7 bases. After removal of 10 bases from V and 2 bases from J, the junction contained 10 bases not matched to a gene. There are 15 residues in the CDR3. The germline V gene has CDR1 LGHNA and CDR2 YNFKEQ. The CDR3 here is CATKTGTTNTGELFF. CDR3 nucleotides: TGTGCCACCAAGACCGGGACTACAAACACCGGGGAGCTGTTTTTT.

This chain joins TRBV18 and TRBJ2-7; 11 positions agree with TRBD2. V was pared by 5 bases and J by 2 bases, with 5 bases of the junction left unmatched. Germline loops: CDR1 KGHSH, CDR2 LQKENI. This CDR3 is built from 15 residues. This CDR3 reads CASSAGLADTYEQYF. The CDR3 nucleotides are TGTGCCAGCTCAGCGGGACTAGCGGATACCTACGAGCAGTACTTC.

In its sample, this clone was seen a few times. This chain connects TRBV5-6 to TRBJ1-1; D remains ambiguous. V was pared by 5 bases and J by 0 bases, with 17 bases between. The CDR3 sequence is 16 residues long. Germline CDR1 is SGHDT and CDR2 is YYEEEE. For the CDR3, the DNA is TGTGCCAGCAGTTGGGAGGGTACAAACTTGAACACTGAAGCTTTCTTT. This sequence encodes CASSWEGTNLNTEAFF. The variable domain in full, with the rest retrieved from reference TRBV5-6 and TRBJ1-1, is DAGVTQSPTHLIKTRGQQVTLRCSPKSGHDTVSWYQQALGQGPQFIFQYYEEEERQRGNFPDRFSGHQFPNYSSELNVNALLLGDSALYLCASSWEGTNLNTEAFFGQGTRLTVV.

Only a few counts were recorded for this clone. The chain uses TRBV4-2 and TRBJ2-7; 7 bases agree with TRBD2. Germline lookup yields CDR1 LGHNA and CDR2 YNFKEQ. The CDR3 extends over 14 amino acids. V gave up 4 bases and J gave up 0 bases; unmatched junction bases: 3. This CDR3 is CASSRGGSSYEQYF. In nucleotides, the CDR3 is TGTGCCAGCAGCCGCGGGGGTAGCTCCTACGAGCAGTACTTC.